This paragraph covers one TCR beta chain sequence. Its antigen remains undetermined. No much larger clonotype is one base removed from it; base qualities were not supplied. Per the publication, the treatment or condition label means: allogeneic hematopoietic cell transplantation with graft depleted of TCRalphabeta T cells and CD19 B cells. Transplant recipients were children who received TCRalphabeta/CD19-depleted allogeneic hematopoietic cell grafts. The CDR3 contains 15 residues, cysteine and phenylalanine counted. Only the CDR3 part of the read is kept: 45 bases, read in frame from the first base. The library was built by means of PCR. TCRdb lists the instrument as Illumina HiSeq 2500. TCR libraries were prepared with molecular barcoding, using unique molecular identifiers to normalize TCRbeta repertoire quantification. TCRdb reworked the public reads: Q25 trimming with fastp, MiXCR clone assembly, productive beta chains retained. Records with the same CDR3 protein are collapsed into one entry carrying the most frequent genes and DNA. This sample holds hundreds of thousands of distinct CDR3 sequences; roughly 15% were observed only once. The top ten clonotypes cover 25% to 30% of the sample.

The record originates from a study of T-cell reconstitution after alpha-beta-depleted transplantation in children (dated by TCRdb to the mid-2010s). Background on the whole study: Using TCR repertoire profiling, the study followed T-cell immune reconstitution in a quantitative way in children after TCRalphabeta/CD19-depleted allogeneic hematopoietic cell transplantation.

The study at large found these results: The high TCRbeta diversity at day 60 in some patients was ascribed to recipient T cells and intrathymic progenitors that had survived conditioning. The apparently early recovery of alphabetaT-cell counts about two months after transplant reportedly depended on only several hundred rapidly expanded clones that came from non-depleted graft cells. Over subsequent months, a decline in hyperexpanded clone frequencies was noted, and after one year, T-cell counts and TCRbeta diversity were mostly ascribed to newly produced T cells.

This material consisted of PBMCs, mostly from graft donor cells, taken 360 days after TCRalphabeta/CD19-depleted stem cell transplant. Rearrangement joined TRBV21-1 to TRBJ2-5. TRBV21-1 is a known pseudogene. This receptor was identified in a boy under three years old who had a stem cell transplant for Wiskott-Aldrich syndrome, so the T cells may come from the graft donor. The CDR3 in this case is CASSKGTGQEWTQYF. In nucleotide form, the sequence is TGTGCCAGCAGCAAAGGTACGGGTCAAGAGTGGACCCAGTACTTC.